The 23 T cell receptor beta chains below come from one sample, sequenced in a study of identifying expanded T cells in peripheral blood. Here immunoSEQ multiplex PCR was the method, and the copy in TCRdb shows in-frame clones only, minus some. In the table there are some 91,000 clones, about nine tenths of which are singletons. The sample consisted of blood. These receptors were taken from a person between 18 and 75 years old in good health.

This clone appeared once. The J gene is TRBJ2-5, the V gene TRBV27; 7 bases agree with TRBD1. The J call may not be correct, given that the DNA end is closer to TRBJ2-7. Germline V gives CDR1 MNHEY, CDR2 SMNVEV (reference sequence). This CDR3 has 14 amino acids. In DNA form, the CDR3 reads TGTGCCAGCAGTTTCCGGGACAGCCACTACGAGCAGTACTTC. Translating gives CASSFRDSHYEQYF.

This chain connects TRBV6-4 to TRBJ2-1; 8 bases agree with TRBD1. Germline V gives CDR1 MRHNA, CDR2 SNTAGT. This CDR3 comprises 15 residues. The V gene end was trimmed by 10 bases and the J gene end by 5 bases; junction bases not matched to a gene: 13. The CDR3 DNA sequence: TGTGCCACGAGCCCCGAGGGACAGGAGCACAATGAGCAGTTCTTC. It specifies CATSPEGQEHNEQFF.

This clone turned up a few times. The CDR3 protein is CASSSTGGYGYTF. CDR3 in DNA: TGTGCCAGCAGCTCCACAGGGGGCTATGGCTACACCTTC. The rearrangement joins TRBV7-9 to TRBJ1-2; 8 bases fit TRBD1. J lost 4 bases, V lost 4 bases, and 2 bases had no gene match. Germline loops: CDR1 SEHNR, CDR2 FQNEAQ (reference sequence). The CDR3 covers 13 residues.

The V gene is TRBV6-1, the J gene TRBJ2-5; 9 bases map to TRBD2. V gave up 8 bases and J gave up 5 bases; unmatched junction bases: 9. CDR3 length: 14 residues. Germline V gene lookup returns CDR1 MNHNS and CDR2 SASEGT. CDR3 coding DNA: TGTGCCAGCCGGGGTAGCGGGGGATGGGAGACCCAGTACTTC. Protein product: CASRGSGGWETQYF.

This clone turned up a few times. The chain is built from TRBV6-5 and TRBJ1-5; no clear D. V was cut by 5 bases and J by 5 bases, with 10 bases left in between. The CDR3 runs to 13 residues. CDR1 and CDR2 from the germline V gene are MNHEY and SVGAGI. The CDR3 region has the DNA TGTGCCAGCAGTGACCATGGGGATCAGCCCCAGCATTTT. It translates to CASSDHGDQPQHF.

This chain uses TRBV5-4 with TRBJ2-1; the D gene could be TRBD1 or TRBD2 (5 bases each). Germline V gene data show CDR1 as SGHNT and CDR2 as YYREEE (reference sequence). This CDR3 has 14 residues. V was clipped by 5 bases and J by 6 bases, with 15 bases between them. The CDR3 coding sequence is TGTGCCAGCAGGGGGACCCCTGGCAGCAATGAGCAGTTCTTC. Translation gives CASRGTPGSNEQFF.

This clone was counted once. The chain carries TRBV5-1 and TRBJ1-4; possibly TRBD1 for D (5 bases). Trimming pared 0 bases from V and 8 bases from J, leaving 14 bases between. The CDR3 covers 15 residues. Germline CDR1 SGHRS, CDR2 YFSETQ. The CDR3 DNA sequence: TGCGCCAGCAGCTTGGCCTTTCGGGGGACCGAAAAACTGTTTTTT. Translation: CASSLAFRGTEKLFF. The variable domain in full, with the rest retrieved from reference TRBV5-1 and TRBJ1-4, is KAGVTQTPRYLIKTRGQQVTLSCSPISGHRSVSWYQQTPGQGLQFLFEYFSETQRNKGNFPGRFSGRQFSNSRSEMNVSTLELGDSALYLCASSLAFRGTEKLFFGSGTQLSVL.

This sequence joins TRBV10-3 and TRBJ2-6; D not certain. V lost 11 bases, J lost 0 bases, and 8 bases lay in between. This CDR3 has 13 residues. Germline V CDR1 and CDR2: ENHRY, SYGVKD. CDR3 amino acids: CALWVSGANVLTF. CDR3 DNA sequence: TGTGCCCTATGGGTCTCTGGGGCCAACGTCCTGACTTTC.

This chain joins TRBV7-3 and TRBJ2-3; D is unclear. Germline assignment: CDR1 SGHTA and CDR2 FQGTGA. Trimming left V 5 bases short and J 1 base short, with 4 bases between. There are 12 residues in the CDR3. CDR3 sequence reads: CASSRGTDTQYF. Written as DNA, the CDR3 is TGTGCCAGCAGCCGGGGCACAGATACGCAGTATTTT.

This rearrangement joins TRBV4-3 to TRBJ2-7; D ambiguous. The ends were cut back, 1 base at V and 4 bases at J, with 8 bases in the middle. CDR1 LGHNA and CDR2 YSLEER come from the germline V gene. The CDR3 consists of 13 residues. CDR3 protein: CASSQAIGYEQYF. CDR3 in DNA: TGCGCCAGCAGCCAAGCTATAGGGTACGAGCAGTACTTC.

This clone showed up just once. The rearrangement uses TRBV19 and TRBJ2-3; D ambiguous. This CDR3 is 13 amino acids long. V lost 1 base to trimming and J lost 8 bases, with 10 bases between them. The germline V gene encodes CDR1 LNHDA and CDR2 SQIVND (reference sequence). The CDR3 protein is CASSIGKLGTQYF. The CDR3 DNA follows: TGTGCCAGTAGTATAGGAAAGTTAGGTACGCAGTATTTT.

The chain couples TRBV11-3 to TRBJ2-7, with 7 bases that match TRBD2. V lost 1 base and J lost 5; bases outside the gene matches: 2. This CDR3 contains 13 residues. Germline V gene lookup returns CDR1 SGHNT and CDR2 YENEEA. The CDR3: CASSLGGSDEQYF. CDR3 sequence (DNA): TGTGCCAGCAGCTTAGGCGGGAGCGACGAGCAGTACTTC.

This rearrangement joins TRBV6-4 to TRBJ2-1; 10 nucleotides match TRBD1. The CDR3 loop spans 16 amino acids. J lost 4 bases, V lost 2 bases, and 5 bases had no gene match. Germline V lookup: CDR1 MRHNA, CDR2 SNTAGT. The CDR3 spells CASSDGTGDGYNEQFF. The CDR3 DNA is TGTGCCAGCAGTGACGGGACAGGGGATGGTTACAATGAGCAGTTCTTC.

The V gene is TRBV5-6, the J gene TRBJ2-5; perhaps TRBD1 as D (6 bases). The germline gives CDR1 SGHDT, CDR2 YYEEEE. This CDR3 has 14 residues. V was clipped by 4 bases and J by 2 bases, with 12 bases between them. The chain's CDR3 is CASSLWTAQETQYF. DNA of the CDR3: TGTGCCAGCAGCCTTTGGACAGCTCAAGAGACCCAGTACTTC.

This rearrangement joins TRBV5-4 to TRBJ2-4; 9 bases line up with TRBD1. The germline V gene has CDR1 SGHNT and CDR2 YYREEE (reference sequence). The CDR3 runs 15 residues. The V and J ends lost 3 bases and 6 bases, in that order; junction bases with no gene match: 7. The CDR3 here is CASSSTGGLANIQYF. Written as DNA, the CDR3 is TGTGCCAGCAGCTCCACAGGGGGCCTCGCAAACATTCAGTACTTC.

The J gene is TRBJ2-6, the V gene TRBV28; 7 bases match TRBD1. CDR3 length: 15 residues. V lost 3 bases, J lost 2 bases, and 1 base stayed unmatched. Germline CDR1 and CDR2: MDHEN and SYDVKM. Written as DNA, the CDR3 is TGTGCCAGCAGTTTTACAGGGGCTGGGGCCAACGTCCTGACTTTC. Residues: CASSFTGAGANVLTF.

The chain has TRBV2 and TRBJ2-1, with TRBD2 matching 10 bases. Germline V gives CDR1 SNHLY, CDR2 FYNNEI. V shed 10 bases, J shed 9 bases, and the junction held 12 bases outside the gene matches. The CDR3 extends over 14 amino acids. The CDR3 nucleotides are TGTGCCAATGCCGGGACTAGCGTTGGGGGTGAGCAGTTCTTC. Its translation is CANAGTSVGGEQFF.

The rearrangement joins TRBV18 to TRBJ2-3; D is undetermined. Germline CDR1 and CDR2: KGHSH and LQKENI. This CDR3 is 14 amino acids long. V was trimmed by 2 bases and J by 6 bases, leaving 12 bases between them. The CDR3 sequence: CASSPGAGPDTQYF. The CDR3 region has the DNA TGTGCCAGCTCACCAGGCGCCGGGCCGGATACGCAGTATTTT.

V is TRBV5-1 and J is TRBJ2-7; no reliable D call. The V gene's germline CDR1 is SGHRS and CDR2 YFSETQ. CDR3 length equals 14 residues. Trimming pared 1 base from V and 0 bases from J, leaving 8 bases between. For the CDR3, the DNA is TGCGCCAGCAGCTTGAGTCCATTCTCCTACGAGCAGTACTTC. The encoded protein is CASSLSPFSYEQYF.

The chain has TRBV30 and TRBJ2-2; 8 bases are shared with TRBD1. Germline loops: CDR1 GTSNPN, CDR2 SVGIG (reference sequence). V lost 3 bases, J lost 0 bases, and 0 bases stayed unmatched. This CDR3 is built from 14 residues. The CDR3 DNA reads TGTGCCTGGAGGGACAGGGCGAACACCGGGGAGCTGTTTTTT. Protein: CAWRDRANTGELFF.

This chain links TRBV15 with TRBJ2-3; 8 positions match TRBD1. The CDR3 spans 15 residues. V dropped 5 bases and J dropped 3; count of bases not matched to a gene: 7. Germline V gene sequence: CDR1 LNHNV, CDR2 YYDKDF (reference sequence). The CDR3 region has the DNA TGTGCCACCAGCGGACGGGACAGGAAAACAGATACGCAGTATTTT. Its protein product is CATSGRDRKTDTQYF.

The chain carries TRBV9 and TRBJ2-2; TRBD2 might be the D (5 bases). The CDR3 length is 14 residues. Germline CDR1 and CDR2: SGDLS and YYNGEE. V was cut by 2 bases and J by 4 bases, with 9 bases left in between. CDR3 nucleotides: TGTGCCAGCAGCGTGGGAGTAGTCACCGGGGAGCTGTTTTTT. This codes for CASSVGVVTGELFF.

This rearrangement joins TRBV18 to TRBJ2-6, with D perhaps TRBD1 or TRBD2 (5 bases each). Germline V lookup: CDR1 KGHSH, CDR2 LQKENI. V lost 3 bases and J 0 bases, leaving 9 bases between the germline ends. The CDR3 is 16 amino acids. The CDR3 region has the DNA TGTGCCAGCTCACCGGGGGATTACTCTGGGGCCAACGTCCTGACTTTC. Amino acid sequence: CASSPGDYSGANVLTF.